The 20 T cell receptor beta chains reported below all come from one sample, sequenced in a study of CD8+ T cells in alopecia areata. cDNA serving as the sequencing template came from extracted, reverse transcribed RNA. TCRdb's copy holds only in-frame clones and misses some; the assay was immunoSEQ multiplex PCR. The profile shows 110,000 to 150,000 clones, around 50% of them singletons. The specimen was CD4+ T cells sorted from blood, collected at week 0. The source is a human donor with alopecia areata.

The chain carries TRBV5-4 and TRBJ1-6, with D hard to call. The CDR3 extends over 14 amino acids. The germline V gene has CDR1 SGHNT and CDR2 YYREEE (reference sequence). Between the trimmed V and J ends, which lost 0 bases and 6 bases, there was a span of 7 bases. CDR3 sequence reads: CASSLDRSNSPLHF. The DNA for the CDR3 is TGTGCCAGCAGCTTGGACAGATCTAATTCACCCCTCCACTTT.

CDR3 loop: CSVEDRAGELFF. CDR3 in DNA: TGCAGCGTGGAGGACAGGGCCGGGGAGCTGTTTTTT. The rearrangement links TRBV29-1 to TRBJ2-2, with 8 bases aligning to TRBD1. The CDR3 extends over 12 amino acids. Trimming removed 6 bases from V and 6 bases from J; junction bases left unmatched: 3. CDR1 is SQVTM, CDR2 ANQGSEA, per germline.

V gene TRBV7-9 combines with J gene TRBJ1-1, with 11 bases aligning to TRBD1. Per germline, CDR1 SEHNR and CDR2 FQNEAQ (reference sequence). V gave up 5 bases and J gave up 3 bases; unmatched junction bases: 8. The CDR3 has 16 residues. This CDR3 reads CASSIGQGAGYTEAFF. The CDR3 DNA reads as TGTGCCAGCAGCATTGGACAGGGGGCTGGTTACACTGAAGCTTTCTTT.

The gene calls are TRBV7-9 and TRBJ2-7, with D tentatively TRBD1 (6 bases). The CDR3 loop spans 14 amino acids. Deletions cut 6 bases from V and 0 bases from J, with 12 bases between. The germline V gene has CDR1 SEHNR and CDR2 FQNEAQ (reference sequence). CDR3 loop: CASSEQGPSYEQYF. The CDR3 DNA follows: TGTGCCAGCAGTGAACAGGGTCCCTCCTACGAGCAGTACTTC.

This sequence joins TRBV4-1 and TRBJ2-5; 7 nucleotides align to TRBD1. V shed 3 bases and J 1 base; nucleotides not matched to a gene: 2. CDR1 and CDR2 from the germline V gene are MGHRA and YSYEKL. The CDR3 totals 14 residues. The CDR3 DNA sequence: TGCGCCAGCAGCCAGAGGACAGGCCAAGAGACCCAGTACTTC. Protein sequence: CASSQRTGQETQYF.

The chain links TRBV2 to TRBJ2-7; TRBD1 matches at 9 bases. The CDR3 has 14 amino acids. Germline trimming cut 6 bases from V and 3 bases from J; bases unmatched to any gene: 6. From germline, CDR1 is SNHLY and CDR2 FYNNEI. For the CDR3, the DNA is TGTGCCAGCAGGGAGACAGGGGGTAACTACGAGCAGTACTTC. Its translation is CASRETGGNYEQYF.

V is TRBV4-3 and J is TRBJ1-1; 7 bases align to TRBD1. The CDR3 is made up of 17 amino acids. Losses at the gene ends were 3 bases for V and 4 bases for J; bases not matched to a gene: 14. Germline values: CDR1 LGHNA, CDR2 YSLEER. The CDR3 nucleotides read TGCGCCAGCAGCCAGCCGACACAGAAGGGGGCGGCCACTGAAGCTTTCTTT. Translation gives CASSQPTQKGAATEAFF.

This chain uses TRBV5-6 with TRBJ2-7; D may be TRBD1 or TRBD2 (5 bases each). V lost 0 bases, J lost 3 bases, and 13 bases lay in between. This CDR3 has 15 amino acids. Per germline, CDR1 SGHDT and CDR2 YYEEEE. CDR3 nucleotides: TGTGCCAGCAGCTTGGGGCAGGGACCCTACTACGAGCAGTACTTC. As protein: CASSLGQGPYYEQYF.

This chain joins TRBV7-6 and TRBJ1-2; TRBD1 is a possible D gene (5 bases). The CDR3 is 14 residues long. CDR1 is SGHVS and CDR2 is FNYEAQ in the germline V gene. V dropped 2 bases and J dropped 3 bases, with 10 bases sitting between them. CDR3 bases: TGTGCCAGCAGCTTACAGGGCCCGGACTATGGCTACACCTTC. Translated, it gives CASSLQGPDYGYTF.

The chain recombines TRBV28 with TRBJ1-5, with TRBD1 matching over 9 bases. Germline V CDR1 and CDR2: MDHEN, SYDVKM. The ends lost 5 bases at V and 5 bases at J; junction bases unmatched: 7. The CDR3 consists of 15 residues. For the CDR3, the DNA is TGTGCCAGCAGTCTGACAGGGGGTACTTATCAGCCCCAGCATTTT. This translates into CASSLTGGTYQPQHF.

This clone was detected many times. The chain links TRBV6-5 to TRBJ1-1, with D possibly being TRBD1 (5 bases). V lost 9 bases and J 3 bases, leaving 14 bases between the germline ends. The CDR3 has 13 residues. Germline V gives CDR1 MNHEY, CDR2 SVGAGI. Here the CDR3 DNA reads TGTGCCAGTTTCTGGGGGGTTGACACTGAAGCTTTCTTT. Its translation is CASFWGVDTEAFF.

The rearrangement uses TRBV7-6 and TRBJ2-3; no firm D call. Germline lookup yields CDR1 SGHVS and CDR2 FNYEAQ. CDR3 length: 14 amino acids. Trimming pared 2 bases from V and 1 base from J, leaving 7 bases between. This CDR3 reads CASSLQPGTDTQYF. The CDR3 nucleotides are TGTGCCAGCAGCTTACAGCCAGGCACAGATACGCAGTATTTT.

The chain combines TRBV29-1 with TRBJ1-2, with D tentatively TRBD1 (5 bases). V shed 4 bases and J shed 3 bases, with 9 bases lying between them. Germline V lookup: CDR1 SQVTM, CDR2 ANQGSEA. There are 12 residues in the CDR3. This CDR3 is CSVGDGHYGYTF. CDR3 bases: TGCAGCGTTGGGGACGGCCACTATGGCTACACCTTC.

V and J are TRBV1 and TRBJ1-2. TRBV1 is reported as a pseudogene. This CDR3 contains 15 residues. The CDR3 DNA follows: TGCACCAGCAGCCAACATTGGGAGGGGGCAGGAGGCTACACCTTC. This codes for CTSSQHWEGAGGYTF.

This clone was seen a few times. The V gene is TRBV7-9, the J gene TRBJ1-2, with D unclear. Trimming pared 2 bases from V and 4 bases from J, leaving 8 bases between. The germline V gene encodes CDR1 SEHNR and CDR2 FQNEAQ (reference sequence). This CDR3 is 13 amino acids long. This chain's CDR3 is CASSLTERYGYTF. The DNA of the CDR3 is TGTGCCAGCAGCTTAACCGAGCGCTATGGCTACACCTTC.

In this sample, this clone turned up a few times. This chain links TRBV9 with TRBJ1-1; possible D gene TRBD1, 6 bases. The germline V gene has CDR1 SGDLS and CDR2 YYNGEE. CDR3 length: 15 residues. With 0 bases removed from V and 4 bases from J, the gap between germline ends came to 13 bases. The CDR3 loop reads CASSVEWEGVTEAFF. The CDR3 DNA reads as TGTGCCAGCAGCGTAGAGTGGGAGGGGGTCACTGAAGCTTTCTTT.

The rearrangement joins TRBV5-4 to TRBJ2-1; a weak D match, TRBD1 (6 bases). This CDR3 region has 15 residues. V was trimmed by 4 bases and J by 2 bases, leaving 13 bases between them. Looked up from germline, CDR1 is SGHNT and CDR2 is YYREEE (reference sequence). CDR3 sequence (DNA): TGTGCCAGCAGCGACGGACAGCCAACCTACAATGAGCAGTTCTTC. This encodes CASSDGQPTYNEQFF.

This clone turned up a few times. The chain combines TRBV7-2 with TRBJ2-3; D remains unclear. With 5 bases removed from V and 2 bases from J, the gap between germline ends came to 5 bases. This CDR3 comprises 12 residues. Per the germline V gene, CDR1 is SGHTA and CDR2 is FQGNSA. CDR3 bases: TGTGCCAGCAGCCCTAACACAGATACGCAGTATTTT. This sequence encodes CASSPNTDTQYF. The full variable domain, completed using reference TRBV7-2 and TRBJ2-3, is GAGVSQSPSNKVTEKGKDVELRCDPISGHTALYWYRQSLGQGLEFLIYFQGNSAPDKSGLPSDRFSAERTGGSVSTLTIQRTQQEDSAVYLCASSPNTDTQYFGPGTRLTVL.

The chain carries TRBV5-1 and TRBJ2-5; D not resolved. Per the germline V gene, CDR1 is SGHRS and CDR2 is YFSETQ. V was clipped by 2 bases and J by 0 bases, with 2 bases between them. CDR3 length: 12 amino acids. Written as DNA, the CDR3 is TGCGCCAGCAGCTTAAACCAAGAGACCCAGTACTTC. Amino acids: CASSLNQETQYF. Looking up the rest from reference TRBV5-1 and TRBJ2-5 gives the full variable domain: KAGVTQTPRYLIKTRGQQVTLSCSPISGHRSVSWYQQTPGQGLQFLFEYFSETQRNKGNFPGRFSGRQFSNSRSEMNVSTLELGDSALYLCASSLNQETQYFGPGTRLLVL.

This rearrangement joins TRBV7-9 to TRBJ1-1, with no clear D. V was pared by 1 base and J by 4 bases, with 13 bases between. The germline V gene has CDR1 SEHNR and CDR2 FQNEAQ (reference sequence). This CDR3 spans 15 amino acids. The CDR3 DNA sequence: TGTGCCAGCAGCTTAGAGGCTGTTTCAGGCACTGAAGCTTTCTTT. This encodes CASSLEAVSGTEAFF.